The clone carrying this T cell receptor beta chain showed up many times. Primers used for first-strand cDNA, a TRAV- and TRBV-specific set, covered both alpha and beta chains. A constant-region primer paired with the V-primer adapter amplified TCRs over approximately 18 PCR cycles. TCRdb itself ran the reads through MiXCR, one entry per CDR3 protein. The sample lists over 65,000 distinct CDR3 sequences, roughly a sixth occurring once. The CDR3 totals 15 residues. The V end lost 6 bases, the J end lost 9 bases, and 18 bases lay between the germline ends. Germline CDR1 SNHLY, CDR2 FYNNEI. These data belong to a study of low-dose radiotherapy and immunotherapy resistance in tumors. Study details: Every two weeks patients got nivolumab 240 mg flat dose, plus ipilimumab 1 mg/kg every six weeks, intravenously. Aspirin was taken orally at 300 mg daily by patients, and this continued for four cycles from cycle 1 day 1.

Sample time point: before trial treatment. All eligible patients presented with advanced solid tumors that contained no tumor-infiltrating lymphocytes. This rearrangement joins TRBV2 to TRBJ1-6; tentatively, D is TRBD1 (6 bases). The specimen was PBMCs, collected before treatment. The sequence was obtained from a male donor with prostate cancer. The CDR3 DNA reads TGTGCCAGCAGCGCCGGCAGGGGTGTTGTTTCACCCCTCCACTTT. It yields the protein CASSAGRGVVSPLHF. Filled out from reference TRBV2 and TRBJ1-6, the complete variable domain reads EPEVTQTPSHQVTQMGQEVILRCVPISNHLYFYWYRQILGQKVEFLVSFYNNEISEKSEIFDDQFSVERPDGSNFTLKIRSTKLEDSAMYFCASSAGRGVVSPLHFGNGTRLTVT.